These T cell receptor beta chains were read from a single sample in a study of control samples from healthy donors and cancer patients. Generated by immunoSEQ multiplex PCR, the TCRdb table keeps only in-frame clones and is missing some. The sample has fewer than 85,000 clones; roughly 93% are singletons. The sample was blood. The receptors shown here come from a woman in her 30s in good health. Both conserved end residues are trimmed from each CDR3.

V gene	J gene	CDR3 protein
TRBV5-1	TRBJ1-6	ASSSTGSSNSPLH
TRBV6-5	TRBJ1-6	ASGTGESSPLH
TRBV19	TRBJ1-4	ASSRLGRNEKLF
TRBV6-4	TRBJ1-5	ASSEFPGNQPQH
TRBV14	TRBJ2-2	ASSQAVGTGELF
TRBV7-2	TRBJ1-1	ASSRRGSEAF
TRBV28	TRBJ1-4	ASSPGGTNEKLF
TRBV5-1	TRBJ1-1	ATRRTGTLQGNTEAF
TRBV19	TRBJ1-1	ASRRGGTEAF
TRBV7-9	TRBJ1-2	ASSLGQVANYGYT
TRBV5-1	TRBJ1-2	ASSSSSNYGYT
TRBV5-1	TRBJ1-2	ASSPGQGNGYT
TRBV30	TRBJ2-3	AWRGTEIPSDTQY
TRBV7-2	TRBJ1-4	ASSLVREATNEKLF
TRBV27	TRBJ2-5	ASLVVGEYQETQY
TRBV27	TRBJ1-6	ASSLRGNNSPLH
TRBV29-1	TRBJ2-7	SVANAVDYEQY
TRBV6-6	TRBJ1-2	ASSLGPPTTYGGYT
TRBV21-1	TRBJ1-1	ASSTTDGTEAF
TRBV9	TRBJ1-6	ASSVEGGGSPLH
TRBV9	TRBJ2-3	ASSALAGVADTQY
TRBV5-1	TRBJ1-1	ASSGRTDLNTEAF
TRBV29-1	TRBJ1-2	SVVAMAGTNYGYT
TRBV28	TRBJ1-5	ASSLPSTGNQPQH
TRBV11-2	TRBJ2-5	ASSPSRETQY